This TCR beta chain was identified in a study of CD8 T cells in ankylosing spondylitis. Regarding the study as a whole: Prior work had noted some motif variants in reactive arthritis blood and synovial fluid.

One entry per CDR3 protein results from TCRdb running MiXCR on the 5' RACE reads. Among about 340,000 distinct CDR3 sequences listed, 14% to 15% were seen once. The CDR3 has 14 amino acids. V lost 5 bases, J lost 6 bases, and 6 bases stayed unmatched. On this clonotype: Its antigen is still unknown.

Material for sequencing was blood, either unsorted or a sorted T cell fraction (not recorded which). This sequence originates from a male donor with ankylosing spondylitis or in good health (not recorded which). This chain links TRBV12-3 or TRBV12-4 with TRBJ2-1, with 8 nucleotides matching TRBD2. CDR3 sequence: CASSPSGSGNEQFF. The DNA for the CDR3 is TGTGCCAGCAGTCCCAGCGGGAGTGGCAATGAGCAGTTCTTC.